This passage covers 16 T cell receptor beta chains from one sample sequenced in a study of shared T cell receptors in the human thymus. Assay used: immunoSEQ multiplex PCR; TCRdb lists only in-frame clones, some missing. The sample contains approximately 660,000 clones, approximately 90% of which appear only once. These sequences were also reported in another study, on human thymus T cells.

The sample was thymocytes. The receptors originated from a boy younger than two with a congenital heart defect.

The rearrangement links TRBV27 to TRBJ1-1, with 9 bases identical to TRBD1. Germline V gene sequence: CDR1 MNHEY, CDR2 SMNVEV (reference sequence). This CDR3 is 18 amino acids long. V was pared by 5 bases and J by 0 bases, with 13 bases of the junction left unmatched. The CDR3 here is CASSHRGLELFVNTEAFF. The DNA of the CDR3 is TGTGCCAGCAGTCACAGGGGGCTCGAGCTTTTTGTGAACACTGAAGCTTTCTTT.

The chain is built from TRBV11-2 and TRBJ2-6, with 7 bases identical to TRBD1. This CDR3 has 15 residues. Trimming removed 5 bases from V and 4 bases from J; junction bases left unmatched: 5. The germline V gene encodes CDR1 SGHAT and CDR2 FQNNGV. Written as DNA, the CDR3 is TGTGCCAGCAGCAAGACAGGGCAAGGGGCCAACGTCCTGACTTTC. This encodes CASSKTGQGANVLTF.

The rearrangement joins TRBV28 to TRBJ2-7; tentatively, D is TRBD1 (6 bases). The CDR3 contains 15 residues. Trimming pared 6 bases from V and 2 bases from J, leaving 17 bases between. Germline V CDR1 and CDR2: MDHEN, SYDVKM. The CDR3 DNA reads as TGTGCCAGCAGCCTTTGGGACACGTTGGCCTACGAGCAGTACTTC. Translation gives CASSLWDTLAYEQYF. The whole variable domain, filled in from reference TRBV28 and TRBJ2-7, reads DVKVTQSSRYLVKRTGEKVFLECVQDMDHENMFWYRQDPGLGLRLIYFSYDVKMKEKGDIPEGYSVSREKKERFSLILESASTNQTSMYLCASSLWDTLAYEQYFGPGTRLTVT.

The chain links TRBV6-6 to TRBJ2-7; 9 bases fit TRBD2. The V gene end was trimmed by 8 bases and the J gene end by 6 bases; junction bases not matched to a gene: 11. Germline CDR1 and CDR2: MNHNY and SVGAGI (reference sequence). The CDR3 has 14 amino acids. CDR3 DNA: TGTGCCAGCGGGGCGGGAGGGCCTCTCGGCGAGCAGTACTTC. It codes for CASGAGGPLGEQYF.

The chain is built from TRBV6-4 and TRBJ2-7; 13 nucleotides line up with TRBD2. Germline V CDR1 and CDR2: MRHNA, SNTAGT. The CDR3 is made up of 17 amino acids. The junction had 9 bases not matched to a gene; V was cut back by 4 bases and J by 3 bases. This chain's CDR3 is CASSALGLAGSFYEQYF. In DNA, the CDR3 is TGTGCCAGCAGTGCCCTGGGACTAGCGGGATCTTTCTACGAGCAGTACTTC.

The chain carries TRBV5-5 and TRBJ1-2, with a weak D call TRBD1 (5 bases). The CDR3 runs 17 residues. The germline V and J ends were trimmed by 3 bases and 2 bases, with 20 bases remaining between them. Germline CDR1 reads SGHKS; CDR2 reads YYEKEE (reference sequence). CDR3 region: CASSSFGGPPFNYGYTF. The DNA for the CDR3 is TGTGCCAGCAGCTCCTTCGGGGGTCCGCCATTCAACTATGGCTACACCTTC.

This clone was counted once. The chain uses TRBV11-3 and TRBJ2-3; 8 nucleotides match TRBD2. The germline CDR1 and CDR2 sequences are SGHNT and YENEEA. The CDR3 length is 17 residues. With 3 bases clipped from V and 0 bases from J, the junction kept 8 bases outside the gene matches. The CDR3 DNA follows: TGTGCCAGCAGCTTCGATAGACTAGCGAGTAGCACAGATACGCAGTATTTT. Translating gives CASSFDRLASSTDTQYF.

This clone was detected once. The CDR3 DNA is TGTGCCAGCAGCTTAGTCGTAGGAGGGGCTAGCCCCCTCGACGAGCAGTACTTC. Translated, it gives CASSLVVGGASPLDEQYF. The rearrangement links TRBV7-6 to TRBJ2-7; D perhaps matches TRBD2 (6 bases). Germline loops: CDR1 SGHVS, CDR2 FNYEAQ. The V end was cut by 1 base, the J end by 5 bases, with 24 bases between. The CDR3 is made up of 18 amino acids. Full variable domain (rest looked up from reference TRBV7-6 and TRBJ2-7): GAGVSQSPRYKVTKRGQDVALRCDPISGHVSLYWYRQALGQGPEFLTYFNYEAQQDKSGLPNDRFSAERPEGSISTLTIQRTEQRDSAMYRCASSLVVGGASPLDEQYFGPGTRLTVT.

This sequence joins TRBV27 and TRBJ2-7; 7 positions match TRBD1. CDR1 and CDR2 (germline): MNHEY, SMNVEV (reference sequence). V gave up 8 bases and J gave up 1 base; unmatched junction bases: 11. The CDR3 has 15 amino acids. CDR3 region: CASSSTGEKSYEQYF. DNA for the CDR3: TGTGCCAGCTCGAGTACAGGGGAAAAATCCTACGAGCAGTACTTC.

V is TRBV14 and J is TRBJ2-7, with D maybe TRBD1 (6 bases). The CDR3 is 15 residues long. The V gene's germline CDR1 is SGHDN and CDR2 FVKESK. Trimming stripped 0 bases from V and 0 bases from J, with 9 bases between. CDR3: CASSQDDRSSYEQYF. CDR3 coding DNA: TGTGCCAGCAGCCAAGATGACAGGAGCTCCTACGAGCAGTACTTC.

This chain's CDR3 is CASSQDRRAGRTDSYNEQFF. The CDR3 DNA is TGCGCCAGCAGCCAAGATAGGCGAGCGGGGAGGACCGATTCCTACAATGAGCAGTTCTTC. The chain joins TRBV4-3 to TRBJ2-1; 7 bases agree with TRBD2. CDR1 and CDR2 from the germline V gene are LGHNA and YSLEER. This CDR3 is 20 amino acids long. V lost 0 bases and J lost 1; bases outside the gene matches: 15.

This sequence joins TRBV28 and TRBJ1-1; D is ambiguous. Germline V gene lookup returns CDR1 MDHEN and CDR2 SYDVKM. V lost 5 bases and J 13 bases, leaving 17 bases between the germline ends. There are 12 residues in the CDR3. The CDR3 DNA is TGTGCCAGCAGTCGTCACGGCCGGGTAGTTTTCTTT. Translation: CASSRHGRVVFF.

The V gene is TRBV11-3, the J gene TRBJ2-1; 7 bases are a match to TRBD2. Trimming cost V 3 bases and J 7 bases; bases outside gene matches: 6. Germline CDR1 and CDR2: SGHNT and YENEEA. The CDR3 spans 14 residues. CDR3: CASSFGRGSNEQFF. CDR3 bases: TGTGCCAGCAGCTTTGGGCGCGGGAGTAATGAGCAGTTCTTC.

This rearrangement joins TRBV6-5 to TRBJ2-5; D possibly corresponds to TRBD1 (5 bases). V gave up 6 bases and J gave up 1 base, with 15 bases separating them. From germline, CDR1 is MNHEY and CDR2 SVGAGI. This CDR3 contains 15 residues. The CDR3 coding sequence is TGTGCCAGCAGGGTCAAGGGGTTGGCCCAAGAGACCCAGTACTTC. It is translated as CASRVKGLAQETQYF.

The chain couples TRBV11-3 to TRBJ2-3; 7 nucleotides agree with TRBD1. The CDR3 is 15 amino acids. The ends lost 1 base at V and 1 base at J; junction bases unmatched: 2. The V gene's germline CDR1 is SGHNT and CDR2 YENEEA. The DNA of the CDR3 is TGTGCCAGCAGCTTAGGGACAGGTCGCACAGATACGCAGTATTTT. Translated, it gives CASSLGTGRTDTQYF.

The V and J genes are TRBV6-5 and TRBJ2-2; D unclear. CDR1 MNHEY and CDR2 SVGAGI come from the germline V gene. Trimming shortened V by 0 bases and J by 2 bases, and 10 bases separated the two germline ends. The CDR3 has 16 amino acids. The CDR3 loop is CASSYSTSPNTGELFF. The CDR3 nucleotides read TGTGCCAGCAGTTACTCGACAAGCCCCAACACCGGGGAGCTGTTTTTT.